A single sample is the source of the 20 T cell receptor beta chains below, sequenced in a study of blood T cell repertoires in COVID-19. TCRdb keeps only in-frame clones here, not all; method: immunoSEQ multiplex PCR. The profile shows a few hundred thousand clones, about 91% of them singletons. The source material was PBMCs or T cells enriched from blood (not recorded which). The receptors shown here come from a young man with acute COVID-19.

This rearrangement joins TRBV5-1 to TRBJ1-2; 12 bases map to TRBD1. V lost 4 bases to trimming and J lost 6 bases; unmatched junction nucleotides: 4. This CDR3 contains 14 residues. Germline V lookup: CDR1 SGHRS, CDR2 YFSETQ. The CDR3 DNA is TGCGCCAGCAGCCCTGGGACAGGGGGCGATGGCTACACCTTC. The encoded protein is CASSPGTGGDGYTF.

In DNA, the CDR3 is TGCAGCGTCCGTGTAGGTTTGGGCCTATACACTGAAGCTTTCTTT. Translated: CSVRVGLGLYTEAFF. This chain links TRBV29-1 with TRBJ1-1; D uncertain. From germline, CDR1 is SQVTM and CDR2 ANQGSEA. Trimming pared 6 bases from V and 3 bases from J, leaving 20 bases between. CDR3 length: 15 residues.

This chain uses TRBV28 with TRBJ2-7, with D unclear. Germline V lookup: CDR1 MDHEN, CDR2 SYDVKM. CDR3 length: 12 residues. V lost 8 bases to trimming and J lost 1 base, with 9 bases between them. Here the CDR3 DNA reads TGTGCCAGCCGGAAGACATCCTACGAGCAGTACTTC. Translation gives CASRKTSYEQYF. Looking up the rest from reference TRBV28 and TRBJ2-7 gives the full variable domain: DVKVTQSSRYLVKRTGEKVFLECVQDMDHENMFWYRQDPGLGLRLIYFSYDVKMKEKGDIPEGYSVSREKKERFSLILESASTNQTSMYLCASRKTSYEQYFGPGTRLTVT.

This chain joins TRBV5-4 and TRBJ1-2, with TRBD1 matching 7 bases. CDR1 and CDR2 from the germline V gene are SGHNT and YYREEE (reference sequence). This CDR3 is 13 amino acids long. V lost 1 base and J lost 4; bases outside the gene matches: 1. The CDR3, as DNA: TGTGCCAGCAGCTTGCCAGGGGGCTATGGCTACACCTTC. It yields the protein CASSLPGGYGYTF.

The rearrangement joins TRBV6-5 to TRBJ1-1, with a weak D call TRBD1 (6 bases). The CDR3 extends over 14 amino acids. Trimming took off 5 bases at V and 1 base at J, with 11 bases between the two ends. The germline CDR1 and CDR2 sequences are MNHEY and SVGAGI. The CDR3, as DNA: TGTGCCAGCAGTAGAAGGGGGACGAACACTGAAGCTTTCTTT. It codes for CASSRRGTNTEAFF.

V and J are TRBV7-9 and TRBJ1-1; 8 nucleotides align to TRBD1. V shed 5 bases and J 11 bases; nucleotides not matched to a gene: 10. This CDR3 has 13 amino acids. CDR1 is SEHNR, CDR2 FQNEAQ, per germline (reference sequence). The CDR3 DNA reads as TGTGCCAGCAGCCCCCAGGACAGGGAGGCGGCTTTCTTT. Translated: CASSPQDREAAFF.

The chain is built from TRBV28 and TRBJ2-4, with 8 positions matching TRBD2. The CDR3 is 17 residues long. V lost 6 bases, J lost 0 bases, and 10 bases stayed unmatched. Germline loops: CDR1 MDHEN, CDR2 SYDVKM. The CDR3 sequence: CASRFSGAGVAKNIQYF. CDR3 nucleotides: TGTGCCAGCAGATTTAGTGGAGCGGGAGTAGCCAAAAACATTCAGTACTTC.

The chain combines TRBV14 with TRBJ2-1; the D gene is possibly TRBD2 (7 bases). V was trimmed by 0 bases and J by 2 bases, leaving 11 bases between them. The CDR3 has 16 amino acids. Germline assignment: CDR1 SGHDN and CDR2 FVKESK. The CDR3 DNA reads TGTGCCAGCAGCCAAGAGTCCGGGGGGCCCTACAATGAGCAGTTCTTC. Translating it yields CASSQESGGPYNEQFF.

The rearrangement uses TRBV19 and TRBJ2-2; the match to TRBD1 covers 8 bases. V lost 7 bases to trimming and J lost 1 base; unmatched junction nucleotides: 5. The CDR3 length is 15 residues. The germline gives CDR1 LNHDA, CDR2 SQIVND (reference sequence). In DNA form, the CDR3 reads TGTGCCAGTATCGCCAGGGGGCGGAACACCGGGGAGCTGTTTTTT. It translates to CASIARGRNTGELFF.

This chain uses TRBV5-5 with TRBJ2-7; 12 bases are a match to TRBD1. Per the germline V gene, CDR1 is SGHKS and CDR2 is YYEKEE (reference sequence). Trimming removed 3 bases from V and 3 bases from J; junction bases left unmatched: 4. This CDR3 has 15 amino acids. The CDR3 DNA is TGTGCCAGCAGCTGGGGACAGGGGGCGGTCTACGAGCAGTACTTC. It encodes CASSWGQGAVYEQYF. Full variable domain (rest looked up from reference TRBV5-5 and TRBJ2-7): DAGVTQSPTHLIKTRGQQVTLRCSPISGHKSVSWYQQVLGQGPQFIFQYYEKEERGRGNFPDRFSARQFPNYSSELNVNALLLGDSALYLCASSWGQGAVYEQYFGPGTRLTVT.

The rearrangement uses TRBV18 and TRBJ1-1, with 7 positions matching TRBD1. J lost 0 bases, V lost 3 bases, and 10 bases had no gene match. This CDR3 region has 17 residues. Per the germline V gene, CDR1 is KGHSH and CDR2 is LQKENI. The CDR3, as DNA: TGTGCCAGCTCACCCCCCGGAACAGGGGTGGTGAACACTGAAGCTTTCTTT. This translates into CASSPPGTGVVNTEAFF.

This clone was observed once. The V and J genes are TRBV29-1 and TRBJ2-1, with 7 bases lining up with TRBD2. CDR1 is SQVTM and CDR2 is ANQGSEA in the germline V gene. The CDR3 has 13 residues. V trimming: 8 bases; J trimming: 4 bases; junction bases outside the gene matches: 8. The CDR3 DNA follows: TGCAGCCAGGGAGGGTCGGGTTACAATGAGCAGTTCTTC. This gives the protein CSQGGSGYNEQFF.

This sequence joins TRBV3-1 (or the pseudogene TRBV3-2) and TRBJ1-1; tentative D call: TRBD1 (5 bases). The CDR3 runs 16 residues. Germline CDR1 reads LGHDT; CDR2 reads YNNKEL (reference sequence). The ends were cut back, 1 base at V and 1 base at J, with 13 bases in the middle. The CDR3 protein is CASSQVYPGENTEAFF. CDR3 nucleotides: TGTGCCAGCAGCCAAGTCTATCCGGGGGAGAACACTGAAGCTTTCTTT.

The rearrangement uses TRBV4-3 and TRBJ2-4, with 8 nucleotides matching TRBD2. Germline V lookup: CDR1 LGHNA, CDR2 YSLEER. The CDR3 is 12 residues long. Trimming at V came to 6 bases and at J to 8 bases, leaving 3 bases not matched to a gene. The DNA of the CDR3 is TGCGCCAGCAGTCCGGGGGGGTACATTCAGTACTTC. Protein sequence: CASSPGGYIQYF.

This sequence joins TRBV11-3 and TRBJ2-2, with a tentative D call TRBD2 (7 bases). CDR1 SGHNT and CDR2 YENEEA come from the germline V gene. Trimming removed 6 bases at V and 5 bases at J, with 22 bases between. The CDR3 consists of 17 residues. The CDR3 nucleotides are TGTGCCAGCAGTAGAAACATTTGGAGGGGGGGTACCGGGGAGCTGTTTTTT. It specifies CASSRNIWRGGTGELFF.

This chain connects TRBV28 to TRBJ1-5, with D perhaps TRBD1 (5 bases). The V and J ends lost 2 bases and 6 bases respectively, with 14 bases between them. The CDR3 contains 15 residues. The germline CDR1 and CDR2 sequences are MDHEN and SYDVKM. The CDR3 coding sequence is TGTGCCAGCAGTTTAGGGCAGGGTATGGGTCAGCCCCAGCATTTT. Amino acids: CASSLGQGMGQPQHF.

The chain recombines TRBV7-2 with TRBJ2-7; tentatively, D is TRBD2 (6 bases). The CDR3 consists of 15 residues. Germline CDR1 reads SGHTA; CDR2 reads FQGNSA. The V end was cut by 3 bases, the J end by 5 bases, with 17 bases between. The CDR3 sequence is CASSFWRGAMDEQYF. CDR3 sequence (DNA): TGTGCCAGCAGCTTTTGGCGGGGAGCTATGGACGAGCAGTACTTC.

CDR3 nucleotides: TGCGCCAGCAAGGAGGAGGGAAGTTACAATGAGCAGTTCTTC. This encodes CASKEEGSYNEQFF. The chain is built from TRBV4-1 and TRBJ2-1, with D perhaps matching TRBD2 (6 bases). The CDR3 is 14 residues long. CDR1 and CDR2 from the germline V gene are MGHRA and YSYEKL. V dropped 7 bases and J dropped 4 bases, with 14 bases sitting between them.

In the case of this clone: Given a much more abundant clone one base away, this may be a read error. Additional DNA sequences in this sample encode the identical CDR3. The chain has TRBV11-2 and TRBJ2-5; TRBD1 agrees at 7 bases. CDR1 and CDR2 (germline): SGHAT, FQNNGV. The CDR3 is 12 residues long. V dropped 5 bases and J dropped 5; count of bases not matched to a gene: 2. In DNA, the CDR3 is TGTGCCAGCAGCAGGGGGCGGGAGACCCAGTACTTC. Amino acid sequence: CASSRGRETQYF.

V usage is TRBV2 and J usage is TRBJ2-7, with a possible D match to TRBD2 (5 bases). The CDR3 runs 11 residues. Germline V lookup: CDR1 SNHLY, CDR2 FYNNEI. Trimming shortened V by 6 bases and J by 4 bases, and 7 bases separated the two germline ends. The DNA of the CDR3 is TGTGCCAGCAGCGGGGTATACGAGCAGTACTTC. Translated, it gives CASSGVYEQYF.